This is a list of T cell receptor beta chains from one sample in a study of radiotherapy plus CTLA-4 blockade in lung cancer. Profiling relied on immunoSEQ multiplex PCR, and the TCRdb table lists in-frame clones only, not all of them. The data contain 20,000 to 25,000 clones, around 72% of them singletons. The source material was peripheral blood, sampled from a patient treated with radiotherapy plus ipilimumab. The receptor source for this set is a human donor with non-small cell lung cancer who had stable disease on radiotherapy plus ipilimumab. Both conserved end residues are part of each CDR3. Fields, in order: J gene, clone size, V gene, D gene, CDR3 DNA, CDR3 protein. A D gene is named only where the DNA matches it firmly. Clone size is shown for a subset of rows, as once, few, many or a class of expanded clone.

j_gene: TRBJ2-5; abundance: .; v_gene: TRBV7-9; d_gene: .; CDR3nt: TGTGCCAGCAGCCCCCCGGGCGGGACCCTCGGCGAGACCCAGTACTTC; CDR3aa: CASSPPGGTLGETQYF
j_gene: TRBJ1-1; abundance: once; v_gene: TRBV19; d_gene: TRBD1; CDR3nt: TGTGCCAGTATGCAGGGGGCTGAAGCTTTCTTT; CDR3aa: CASMQGAEAFF
j_gene: TRBJ1-1; abundance: .; v_gene: TRBV19; d_gene: .; CDR3nt: TGTGCCAGCAGGACAGTGTTCTCGAACACTGAAGCTTTCTTT; CDR3aa: CASRTVFSNTEAFF
j_gene: TRBJ1-5; abundance: .; v_gene: TRBV18; d_gene: .; CDR3nt: TGTGCCAGCTCACTGTCAGGGAATCAGCCCCAGCATTTT; CDR3aa: CASSLSGNQPQHF
j_gene: TRBJ2-7; abundance: .; v_gene: TRBV27; d_gene: .; CDR3nt: TGTGCCAGCAGTCCCCGGCCGAGGAGCTCCTACGAGCAGTACTTC; CDR3aa: CASSPRPRSSYEQYF
j_gene: TRBJ2-7; abundance: .; v_gene: TRBV21-1; d_gene: .; CDR3nt: TGTGCCAGCAGCAAACATAGAGGGAGGGCACCCTACGAGCAGTACTTC; CDR3aa: CASSKHRGRAPYEQYF
j_gene: TRBJ2-7; abundance: .; v_gene: TRBV28; d_gene: TRBD1; CDR3nt: TGTGCCAGCAGACCTCAGGACAGGAACTACGAGCAGTACTTC; CDR3aa: CASRPQDRNYEQYF
j_gene: TRBJ2-5; abundance: once; v_gene: TRBV4-1; d_gene: TRBD2; CDR3nt: TGCGCCAGCAGCCAAGATATCTTAGCGGGAGGGCCGGGAGAGACCCAGTACTTC; CDR3aa: CASSQDILAGGPGETQYF
j_gene: TRBJ1-3; abundance: .; v_gene: TRBV2; d_gene: .; CDR3nt: TGTGCCAGCAGTGACATCGCGGCGACCTCTGGAAACACCATATATTTT; CDR3aa: CASSDIAATSGNTIYF
j_gene: TRBJ2-1; abundance: .; v_gene: TRBV5-1; d_gene: TRBD2; CDR3nt: TGCGCCAGCAGTGGGGGGACTAGCCGGACGAATGAGCAGTTCTTC; CDR3aa: CASSGGTSRTNEQFF
j_gene: TRBJ1-1; abundance: .; v_gene: TRBV19; d_gene: .; CDR3nt: TGTGCCTCTTGTGACAAGGCGATGAACACTGAAGCTTTCTTT; CDR3aa: CASCDKAMNTEAFF
j_gene: TRBJ2-1; abundance: .; v_gene: TRBV2; d_gene: .; CDR3nt: TGTGCCAGCAGTGAAGCGGTAGTAGCTGGTGAGCAGTTCTTC; CDR3aa: CASSEAVVAGEQFF
j_gene: TRBJ2-3; abundance: .; v_gene: TRBV21-1; d_gene: .; CDR3nt: TGTGCCAGCAGCAAGGGGTGCCAGCGTTCGTGTAGAGATACGCAGTATTTT; CDR3aa: CASSKGCQRSCRDTQYF
j_gene: TRBJ2-1; abundance: once; v_gene: TRBV2; d_gene: TRBD1; CDR3nt: TGTGCCAGCAGTGCCGGACAGGGAACATACAATGAGCAGTTCTTC; CDR3aa: CASSAGQGTYNEQFF
j_gene: TRBJ2-7; abundance: .; v_gene: TRBV6-6; d_gene: .; CDR3nt: TGTGCCAGCAGTTACTCTCGGCAGGCCGACGAGCAGTACTTC; CDR3aa: CASSYSRQADEQYF
j_gene: TRBJ1-2; abundance: .; v_gene: TRBV5-5; d_gene: .; CDR3nt: TGTGCCAGCAGCTTGTATCAGTTCTATGGCTACACCTTC; CDR3aa: CASSLYQFYGYTF
j_gene: TRBJ1-4; abundance: .; v_gene: TRBV11-2; d_gene: TRBD1; CDR3nt: TGTGCCAGCAGCCGAACAATCGGGACAGATGAAAAACTGTTTTTT; CDR3aa: CASSRTIGTDEKLFF
j_gene: TRBJ1-3; abundance: .; v_gene: TRBV19; d_gene: .; CDR3nt: TGTGCCAGTAGTAGCACCAATGTTCTGGGGGATGGCCGAAACACCATATATTTT; CDR3aa: CASSSTNVLGDGRNTIYF
j_gene: TRBJ1-6; abundance: .; v_gene: TRBV5-1; d_gene: TRBD1; CDR3nt: TGCGCCAGCAGCTGGGGGACAGGTCCTAATTCACCCCTCCACTTT; CDR3aa: CASSWGTGPNSPLHF
j_gene: TRBJ2-1; abundance: .; v_gene: TRBV11-2; d_gene: .; CDR3nt: TGTGCCAGCAGCCTTCCGGGTGGAGAGCAGTTCTTC; CDR3aa: CASSLPGGEQFF
j_gene: TRBJ2-7; abundance: .; v_gene: TRBV4-2; d_gene: TRBD2; CDR3nt: TGTGCCAGCAGCCAAGATAGGGGAACTAGCGGTTCCTACGAGCAGTACTTC; CDR3aa: CASSQDRGTSGSYEQYF
j_gene: TRBJ2-1; abundance: .; v_gene: TRBV28; d_gene: .; CDR3nt: TGTGCCAGCAGATCAGGGGGAGGATTCAATGAGCAGTTCTTC; CDR3aa: CASRSGGGFNEQFF
j_gene: TRBJ1-4; abundance: .; v_gene: TRBV9; d_gene: .; CDR3nt: TGTGCCAGCAGCGGGGACGGGGAGAAAAAACTGTTTTTT; CDR3aa: CASSGDGEKKLFF
j_gene: TRBJ2-7; abundance: .; v_gene: TRBV11-2; d_gene: .; CDR3nt: TGTGCCAGCAGCTTACAGGATTTCTACGAGCAGTACTTC; CDR3aa: CASSLQDFYEQYF
j_gene: TRBJ1-1; abundance: .; v_gene: TRBV28; d_gene: .; CDR3nt: TGTGCCAGCAGTTACAGGAACACTGAAGCTTTCTTT; CDR3aa: CASSYRNTEAFF
j_gene: TRBJ1-5; abundance: .; v_gene: TRBV7-2; d_gene: TRBD1; CDR3nt: TGTGCCAGCAGCGACAGGGCAGGGACCAATCAGCCCCAGCATTTT; CDR3aa: CASSDRAGTNQPQHF
j_gene: TRBJ1-2; abundance: .; v_gene: TRBV10-2; d_gene: .; CDR3nt: TGCGCCAGCAGTGGGGTCGCGGGGGACGCTGGCTACACCTTC; CDR3aa: CASSGVAGDAGYTF
j_gene: TRBJ2-5; abundance: .; v_gene: TRBV6-5; d_gene: .; CDR3nt: TGTGCCAGCAGTTACTCGATAGGCACAGGAGGCGAGACCCAGTACTTC; CDR3aa: CASSYSIGTGGETQYF
j_gene: TRBJ1-5; abundance: .; v_gene: TRBV18; d_gene: .; CDR3nt: TGTGCCAGCTCACCAAACCATAGCAATCAGCCCCAGCATTTT; CDR3aa: CASSPNHSNQPQHF
j_gene: TRBJ1-1; abundance: .; v_gene: TRBV10-3; d_gene: .; CDR3nt: TGTGCCATCAGTGAGGTAGGGGGAGGCGTCGCCACTGAAGCTTTCTTT; CDR3aa: CAISEVGGGVATEAFF
j_gene: TRBJ2-1; abundance: .; v_gene: TRBV7-8; d_gene: TRBD2; CDR3nt: TGTGCCAGCAGCTTAACGGGACTAGCGGGAGAGGGTGAGCAGTTCTTC; CDR3aa: CASSLTGLAGEGEQFF
j_gene: TRBJ2-7; abundance: .; v_gene: TRBV5-4; d_gene: TRBD2; CDR3nt: TGTGCCAGCAGCCACCCGGGGGGGCTTCTCGAGCAGTACTTC; CDR3aa: CASSHPGGLLEQYF
j_gene: TRBJ1-5; abundance: .; v_gene: TRBV16; d_gene: .; CDR3nt: TGTGCCAGCAGCCAAGGAAGGAGGGGCAATCAGCCCCAGCATTTT; CDR3aa: CASSQGRRGNQPQHF
j_gene: TRBJ2-3; abundance: .; v_gene: TRBV6-1; d_gene: .; CDR3nt: TGTGCCAGCGCGACAGGCGTCACAGATACGCAGTATTTT; CDR3aa: CASATGVTDTQYF
j_gene: TRBJ2-3; abundance: once; v_gene: TRBV7-2; d_gene: .; CDR3nt: TGTGCCAGCAGTCCTAGGGGTACGGACACAGATACGCAGTATTTT; CDR3aa: CASSPRGTDTDTQYF
j_gene: TRBJ2-4; abundance: .; v_gene: TRBV5-1; d_gene: .; CDR3nt: TGCGCCAGCCACGGGGGATTCAAAAACATTCAGTACTTC; CDR3aa: CASHGGFKNIQYF
j_gene: TRBJ1-5; abundance: .; v_gene: TRBV19; d_gene: .; CDR3nt: TGTGCCAGTAGTATAGGTTCCCCACACAGATACTCGTTGAGCAATCAGCCCCAGCATTTT; CDR3aa: CASSIGSPHRYSLSNQPQHF
j_gene: TRBJ2-2; abundance: .; v_gene: TRBV6-1; d_gene: .; CDR3nt: TGTGCCAGCAACACTAGCCCCACCGGGGAGCTGTTTTTT; CDR3aa: CASNTSPTGELFF
j_gene: TRBJ2-1; abundance: medium-sized; v_gene: TRBV6-6; d_gene: .; CDR3nt: TGTGCCAGCAGTTACTCAGGGTTTGATGAGCAGTTCTTC; CDR3aa: CASSYSGFDEQFF
j_gene: TRBJ2-7; abundance: .; v_gene: TRBV19; d_gene: .; CDR3nt: TGTGCCAGTAGTATAGATCTAGGCCTATCCTACGAGCAGTACTTC; CDR3aa: CASSIDLGLSYEQYF
j_gene: TRBJ2-2; abundance: .; v_gene: TRBV27; d_gene: TRBD1; CDR3nt: TGTGCCAGCAGTTTATCCAGCAGGGGGTTCACCGGGGAGCTGTTTTTT; CDR3aa: CASSLSSRGFTGELFF
j_gene: TRBJ2-7; abundance: .; v_gene: TRBV6-5; d_gene: .; CDR3nt: TGTGCCAGCAGTGCCTCTTGGGGGGTGGATGGCGAGCAGTACTTC; CDR3aa: CASSASWGVDGEQYF
j_gene: TRBJ2-3; abundance: .; v_gene: TRBV7-2; d_gene: .; CDR3nt: TGTGCCAGCAGCCCAAGGGGCACAGATACGCAGTATTTT; CDR3aa: CASSPRGTDTQYF
j_gene: TRBJ2-5; abundance: .; v_gene: TRBV7-2; d_gene: TRBD2; CDR3nt: TGCGCCAGCAGTCGAACTAGCGGGGGACAAGAGACCCAGTACTTC; CDR3aa: CASSRTSGGQETQYF
j_gene: TRBJ2-2; abundance: once; v_gene: TRBV5-1; d_gene: .; CDR3nt: TGCGCCAGCAGTTTACTGGACAGGAACACCGGGGAGCTGTTTTTT; CDR3aa: CASSLLDRNTGELFF
j_gene: TRBJ2-5; abundance: few; v_gene: TRBV7-2; d_gene: TRBD2; CDR3nt: TGTGCCAGCAGCCTCCAACCCCCCCGGTTAGCGGGGAACCAAGAGACCCAGTACTTC; CDR3aa: CASSLQPPRLAGNQETQYF
j_gene: TRBJ2-1; abundance: .; v_gene: TRBV5-6; d_gene: .; CDR3nt: TGTGCCAGCAGCACAGGGAGTGAGCAGTTCTTC; CDR3aa: CASSTGSEQFF
j_gene: TRBJ1-1; abundance: .; v_gene: TRBV15; d_gene: .; CDR3nt: TGTGCCACCAGCAGAGTTCGTAGGGCAGAAGAAGCTTTCTTT; CDR3aa: CATSRVRRAEEAFF
j_gene: TRBJ2-7; abundance: few; v_gene: TRBV6-6; d_gene: .; CDR3nt: TGTGCCAGCAGCTGGAGACCTCCCCGCGACGAGCAGTACTTC; CDR3aa: CASSWRPPRDEQYF
j_gene: TRBJ2-1; abundance: .; v_gene: TRBV7-2; d_gene: .; CDR3nt: TGTGCCAGCAGCTTAGTCCATGAGCAGTTCTTC; CDR3aa: CASSLVHEQFF
j_gene: TRBJ2-7; abundance: .; v_gene: TRBV4-3; d_gene: .; CDR3nt: TGCGCCAGCAGCCTTTTCTCCTACGAGCAGTACTTC; CDR3aa: CASSLFSYEQYF
j_gene: TRBJ1-5; abundance: .; v_gene: TRBV11-3; d_gene: .; CDR3nt: TGTGCCATCTCCCTTTGGATCCAGTGTGCTTACAATCAGCCCCAGCATTTT; CDR3aa: CAISLWIQCAYNQPQHF
j_gene: TRBJ2-7; abundance: .; v_gene: TRBV7-2; d_gene: .; CDR3nt: TGTGCCAGCAGCTGGGGCCGGGACTTACCCTACGAGCAGTACTTC; CDR3aa: CASSWGRDLPYEQYF